Shown below are 29 T cell receptor beta chains from a single sample sequenced in a study of T cell clonotyping in hematopoietic cell transplantation. Sequencing was performed with immunoSEQ multiplex PCR; in TCRdb, only in-frame clones are kept and a portion is missing. Of around 16,000 clones listed, roughly 90% are singletons. The source material was peripheral blood mononuclear cells. Receptors were obtained from a man aged 50 to 59 in good health. Some clones in this sample may be carry-over from other donors' samples.

This clone showed up just a few times. The chain couples TRBV23-1 to TRBJ1-2, with 7 bases aligning to TRBD1. TRBV23-1 is identified as an open reading frame with a role that is uncertain. With V trimmed by 7 bases and J by 0 bases, 8 bases remained unmatched. This CDR3 is 15 amino acids long. CDR3 sequence reads: CASTWGQWTNYGYTF. In DNA form, the CDR3 reads TGCGCCAGCACCTGGGGACAGTGGACTAACTATGGCTACACCTTC.

The chain links TRBV29-1 to TRBJ1-1; D remains ambiguous. Germline values: CDR1 SQVTM, CDR2 ANQGSEA. V was cut by 5 bases and J by 0 bases, with 4 bases left in between. The CDR3 contains 11 residues. CDR3 nucleotide sequence: TGCAGCGTTTCGATGAACACTGAAGCTTTCTTT. Translating it yields CSVSMNTEAFF.

About this clone itself: This same CDR3 is encoded by further DNA sequences in the sample. The CDR3 bases are TGTGCCTGGAGTCAAAACAATGAGCAGTTCTTC. This codes for CAWSQNNEQFF. The V gene is TRBV30, the J gene TRBJ2-1; unclear D gene. Looked up from germline, CDR1 is GTSNPN and CDR2 is SVGIG (reference sequence). The V and J ends lost 2 bases and 5 bases respectively, with 4 bases between them. This CDR3 has 11 amino acids.

The chain is built from TRBV30 and TRBJ1-4, with 11 bases that match TRBD1. Per germline, CDR1 GTSNPN and CDR2 SVGIG (reference sequence). CDR3 length: 13 amino acids. V gave up 5 bases and J gave up 7 bases; unmatched junction bases: 3. The CDR3 region has the DNA TGTGCCTGGCGGGACAGGGGGACTGAAAAACTGTTTTTT. This codes for CAWRDRGTEKLFF. Complete variable domain (other parts from reference TRBV30 and TRBJ1-4): SQTIHQWPATLVQPVGSPLSLECTVEGTSNPNLYWYRQAAGRGLQLLFYSVGIGQISSEVPQNLSASRPQDRQFILSSKKLLLSDSGFYLCAWRDRGTEKLFFGSGTQLSVL.

This rearrangement joins TRBV29-1 to TRBJ2-4; perhaps TRBD1 as D (5 bases). Deletions cut 4 bases from V and 5 bases from J, with 9 bases between. The germline V gene encodes CDR1 SQVTM and CDR2 ANQGSEA. This CDR3 is built from 12 residues. The CDR3 DNA is TGCAGCGTTGGTCAGGGTGAAAACATTCAGTACTTC. Its translation is CSVGQGENIQYF. The full variable domain, completed using reference TRBV29-1 and TRBJ2-4, is SAVISQKPSRDICQRGTSLTIQCQVDSQVTMMFWYRQQPGQSLTLIATANQGSEATYESGFVIDKFPISRPNLTFSTLTVSNMSPEDSSIYLCSVGQGENIQYFGAGTRLSVL.

This chain uses TRBV11-2 with TRBJ2-7; the match to TRBD1 covers 9 bases. Germline CDR1 and CDR2: SGHAT and FQNNGV. The CDR3 covers 16 residues. Losses at the gene ends were 5 bases for V and 4 bases for J; bases not matched to a gene: 12. The CDR3 DNA reads as TGTGCCAGCAGCCCTCGCACCGGGACAGGGTCTTACGAGCAGTACTTC. Translation: CASSPRTGTGSYEQYF. Full variable domain (rest looked up from reference TRBV11-2 and TRBJ2-7): EAGVAQSPRYKIIEKRQSVAFWCNPISGHATLYWYQQILGQGPKLLIQFQNNGVVDDSQLPKDRFSAERLKGVDSTLKIQPAKLEDSAVYLCASSPRTGTGSYEQYFGPGTRLTVT.

This chain uses TRBV29-1 with TRBJ2-7; no reliable D call. This CDR3 is 12 amino acids long. V was trimmed by 7 bases and J by 4 bases, leaving 14 bases between them. Germline V lookup: CDR1 SQVTM, CDR2 ANQGSEA. The chain's CDR3 is CSASGPRYEQYF. CDR3 DNA: TGCAGCGCGTCCGGGCCGCGATACGAGCAGTACTTC.

J is TRBJ1-6 and V is TRBV5-6; TRBD1 matches at 7 bases. Per the germline V gene, CDR1 is SGHDT and CDR2 is YYEEEE. Trimming at V came to 5 bases and at J to 8 bases, leaving 13 bases not matched to a gene. The CDR3 consists of 16 residues. CDR3 loop: CASSNEDRVWYSPLHF. The DNA for the CDR3 is TGTGCCAGCAGTAACGAAGACAGGGTCTGGTATTCACCCCTCCACTTT.

This clone is a singleton in its sample. The CDR3 here is CAIRPGQGVGGYTF. The CDR3 nucleotides are TGTGCCATCAGGCCGGGACAGGGAGTAGGGGGCTACACCTTC. This chain connects TRBV10-3 to TRBJ1-2, with TRBD1 identical over 9 bases. The V gene end was trimmed by 6 bases and the J gene end by 8 bases; junction bases not matched to a gene: 10. This CDR3 has 14 residues. The germline V gene has CDR1 ENHRY and CDR2 SYGVKD.

The chain links TRBV11-3 to TRBJ1-6; no definite D call. The CDR3 totals 12 residues. V was clipped by 3 bases and J by 10 bases, with 7 bases between them. The germline CDR1 and CDR2 sequences are SGHNT and YENEEA. Here the CDR3 DNA reads TGTGCCAGCAGCTTGGTCGAATCACCCCTCCACTTT. As protein: CASSLVESPLHF.

This clone was recorded once. The chain joins TRBV5-1 to TRBJ1-2, with D maybe TRBD1 (6 bases). Trimming took 3 bases from V and 2 from J, leaving 11 bases between them. CDR1 and CDR2 (germline): SGHRS, YFSETQ. The CDR3 has 14 amino acids. CDR3 sequence (DNA): TGCGCCAGCAGCTCAGGGGCGGAAAACTATGGCTACACCTTC. It is translated as CASSSGAENYGYTF.

This chain uses TRBV2 with TRBJ2-3; D not resolved. Trimming removed 3 bases at V and 0 bases at J, with 13 bases between. The CDR3 runs 16 residues. The germline V gene has CDR1 SNHLY and CDR2 FYNNEI. In DNA, the CDR3 is TGTGCCAGCAGTGAGTACCCTGAACCTAGCACAGATACGCAGTATTTT. It encodes CASSEYPEPSTDTQYF.

This clone was recorded once. The CDR3 DNA reads as TGTGCCAGCAGTCCCGCCGGGATTACGGCCGGGGAGCTGTTTTTT. Translated: CASSPAGITAGELFF. The chain has TRBV28 and TRBJ2-2; possible D gene TRBD2, 5 bases. The CDR3 is 15 amino acids. Germline CDR1 is MDHEN and CDR2 is SYDVKM. V was clipped by 5 bases and J by 6 bases, with 16 bases between them.

This clone was observed a few times. V and J are TRBV7-8 and TRBJ2-2; TRBD2 matches 12 bases. The CDR3 covers 16 residues. The germline CDR1 and CDR2 sequences are SGHVS and FQNEAQ. Trimming took 5 bases from V and 4 from J; bases not matched to a gene: 5. CDR3 loop: CASSTTSGGSTGELFF. The DNA of the CDR3 is TGTGCCAGCAGCACAACTAGCGGGGGGAGCACCGGGGAGCTGTTTTTT.

This clone was found a few times. This chain connects TRBV5-6 to TRBJ1-5; no reliable D call. Germline CDR1 and CDR2: SGHDT and YYEEEE. V lost 3 bases and J lost 1, with 8 bases in between. The CDR3 contains 14 residues. CDR3 loop: CASSSLLSNQPQHF. For the CDR3, the DNA is TGTGCCAGCAGCTCCCTGCTGAGCAATCAGCCCCAGCATTTT.

The genes are TRBV2 and TRBJ1-2; D gene uncertain. The V and J ends lost 3 bases and 3 bases respectively, with 2 bases between them. The CDR3 has 11 amino acids. Germline CDR1 is SNHLY and CDR2 is FYNNEI. This chain's CDR3 is CASSEDYGYTF. Here the CDR3 DNA reads TGTGCCAGCAGTGAGGACTATGGCTACACCTTC.

V and J are TRBV27 and TRBJ2-3; 8 nucleotides line up with TRBD1. This CDR3 contains 13 residues. The germline V gene encodes CDR1 MNHEY and CDR2 SMNVEV (reference sequence). J lost 9 bases, V lost 0 bases, and 2 bases had no gene match. The CDR3 protein is CASSLSGTGTQYF. The CDR3 nucleotides are TGTGCCAGCAGTTTATCAGGGACAGGCACGCAGTATTTT.

V and J are TRBV29-1 and TRBJ2-3; 8 bases fit TRBD1. Germline CDR1 SQVTM, CDR2 ANQGSEA. Trimming cost V 8 bases and J 4 bases; bases outside gene matches: 5. There are 12 residues in the CDR3. The CDR3 DNA reads as TGCAGCCAGGGGGCGGATGCAGATACGCAGTATTTT. Residues: CSQGADADTQYF.

This clone has only a few counts. V and J are TRBV5-1 and TRBJ1-4, with D perhaps matching TRBD1 (5 bases). Germline assignment: CDR1 SGHRS and CDR2 YFSETQ. The CDR3 has 14 amino acids. Trimming removed 4 bases at V and 8 bases at J, with 15 bases between. CDR3 amino acids: CASSLGQRGEKLFF. The CDR3 nucleotides read TGCGCCAGCAGCCTCGGACAAAGAGGGGAAAAACTGTTTTTT.

V is TRBV5-1 and J is TRBJ1-2; tentative D call: TRBD1 (6 bases). V dropped 3 bases and J dropped 4 bases, with 10 bases sitting between them. Germline V gives CDR1 SGHRS, CDR2 YFSETQ. This CDR3 region has 13 residues. In nucleotides, the CDR3 is TGCGCCAGCAGCTCTACAGGGTTCTATGGCTACACCTTC. It yields the protein CASSSTGFYGYTF.

The V gene is TRBV15, the J gene TRBJ1-1, with 7 bases matching TRBD1. This CDR3 region has 18 residues. The junction had 11 bases not matched to a gene; V was cut back by 0 bases and J by 1 base. Per germline, CDR1 LNHNV and CDR2 YYDKDF (reference sequence). The CDR3 sequence is CATSRDLRQGGWNTEAFF. DNA of the CDR3: TGTGCCACCAGCAGAGACCTAAGACAGGGCGGGTGGAACACTGAAGCTTTCTTT.

This chain connects TRBV7-9 to TRBJ1-2, with 7 bases that match TRBD1. CDR1 and CDR2 from the germline V gene are SEHNR and FQNEAQ (reference sequence). The CDR3 is made up of 14 amino acids. J lost 1 base, V lost 8 bases, and 7 bases had no gene match. CDR3 in amino acids: CASARQGDNYGYTF. The CDR3 region has the DNA TGTGCCAGCGCCCGACAGGGAGATAACTATGGCTACACCTTC.

The V and J genes are TRBV4-2 and TRBJ1-1; D ambiguous. In germline, CDR1 is LGHNA, CDR2 YNFKEQ. The length of the CDR3 is 14 residues. Trimming left V 1 base short and J 0 bases short, with 6 bases between. CDR3 sequence reads: CASSQGQVNTEAFF. In DNA form, the CDR3 reads TGTGCCAGCAGCCAAGGTCAGGTGAACACTGAAGCTTTCTTT.

The CDR3 DNA sequence: TGTGCCAGCAGTGAGCAGGCAGACAGCTCCTATAATTCACCCCTCCACTTT. Amino acid sequence: CASSEQADSSYNSPLHF. The chain combines TRBV6-1 with TRBJ1-6; a weak D match, TRBD1 (5 bases). Trimming removed 3 bases from V and 0 bases from J, with 12 bases in between. Looked up from germline, CDR1 is MNHNS and CDR2 is SASEGT. The CDR3 sequence is 17 residues long.

The chain uses TRBV5-1 and TRBJ1-5, with unresolved D. Germline CDR1 is SGHRS and CDR2 is YFSETQ. The V gene lost 4 bases and the J gene lost 2 bases, with 22 bases spanning the gap. The CDR3 sequence is 18 residues long. The CDR3 region is CASSPGGLGSGGNQPQHF. The CDR3 nucleotides are TGCGCCAGCAGCCCGGGCGGGTTGGGGTCGGGTGGCAATCAGCCCCAGCATTTT.

This sequence joins TRBV4-3 and TRBJ2-3; 7 nucleotides line up with TRBD1. This CDR3 spans 15 amino acids. CDR1 LGHNA and CDR2 YSLEER come from the germline V gene. V lost 2 bases to trimming and J lost 4 bases; unmatched junction nucleotides: 6. CDR3 in DNA: TGCGCCAGCAGCCAAACAGGGGACGCCTCAGATACGCAGTATTTT. Translating gives CASSQTGDASDTQYF.

The gene calls are TRBV7-8 and TRBJ2-5, with 7 bases identical to TRBD1. V gave up 0 bases and J gave up 6 bases; unmatched junction bases: 19. The CDR3 is made up of 19 amino acids. CDR1 and CDR2 from the germline V gene are SGHVS and FQNEAQ. DNA for the CDR3: TGTGCCAGCAGCTTAGCGCCGGGGTTGGACAGGAGAGGGTGGAAGACCCAGTACTTC. This codes for CASSLAPGLDRRGWKTQYF.

V is TRBV6-5 and J is TRBJ1-1; possibly TRBD1 for D (5 bases). CDR1 is MNHEY and CDR2 is SVGAGI in the germline V gene. Trimming stripped 2 bases from V and 0 bases from J, with 13 bases between. This CDR3 is built from 16 residues. CDR3 loop: CASSYLGAIMNTEAFF. CDR3 bases: TGTGCCAGCAGTTACCTCGGGGCAATCATGAACACTGAAGCTTTCTTT.

The chain combines TRBV4-1 with TRBJ2-5, with D maybe TRBD1 (6 bases). The CDR3 has 14 residues. Trimming took 4 bases from V and 5 from J, leaving 14 bases between them. Germline CDR1 and CDR2: MGHRA and YSYEKL. The DNA for the CDR3 is TGCGCCAGCAGCCCAAAGCAGGGGCAGGAGACCCAGTACTTC. Protein sequence: CASSPKQGQETQYF.